The next 23 T cell receptor beta chains were all read from a single sample in a study of blood T cells in healthy people across ages. Using a J-beta primer mix together with a sample-barcoded 5' primer, a second PCR was run for roughly 6 to 11 cycles. One entry per CDR3 protein, called by TCRdb with MiXCR from the 5' RACE reads. The table has 1.2 million to 1.5 million distinct CDR3 sequences, 40% to 50% seen once. The sequenced sample consisted of blood. These receptors all come from a woman aged 18 to 35 in good health.

Only one count was recorded for this clonotype. The rearrangement joins TRBV7-2 to TRBJ2-5; D gene uncertain. The CDR3 is 17 residues long. V was trimmed by 2 bases and J by 11 bases, leaving 27 bases between them. The germline gives CDR1 SGHTA, CDR2 FQGNSA. CDR3 sequence reads: CASSLSPGSNKYNEQYF. Here the CDR3 DNA reads TGTGCCAGCAGCTTATCTCCTGGATCTAACAAATACAATGAGCAGTACTTC.

J is TRBJ2-7 and V is TRBV19; D uncertain. The germline gives CDR1 LNHDA, CDR2 SQIVND (reference sequence). Trimming removed 3 bases at V and 3 bases at J, with 18 bases between. The CDR3 has 16 amino acids. The CDR3 region has the DNA TGTGCCAGTAGTATGTCGTACGTTTCTCAAGTCTACGAGCAGTACTTC. This translates into CASSMSYVSQVYEQYF.

The CDR3 DNA reads TGTGCCAGCCCAGGGAGCAGCGGGGGGCCCACAGATACGCAGTATTTT. Amino acids: CASPGSSGGPTDTQYF. This chain joins TRBV18 and TRBJ2-3, with 9 bases identical to TRBD2. Trimming took 8 bases from V and 2 from J; bases not matched to a gene: 11. The CDR3 loop spans 16 amino acids. Germline assignment: CDR1 KGHSH and CDR2 LQKENI.

The table lists this clonotype with a count of one. This chain joins TRBV4-1 and TRBJ2-7; tentatively, D is TRBD2 (5 bases). Germline CDR1 MGHRA, CDR2 YSYEKL. V lost 4 bases and J 1 base, leaving 14 bases between the germline ends. The CDR3 sequence is 15 residues long. The CDR3 sequence: CASSPVRTGSYEQYF. Written as DNA, the CDR3 is TGCGCCAGCAGCCCCGTACGAACGGGATCCTACGAGCAGTACTTC.

In this sample, this clonotype turned up a few times. The chain carries TRBV6-2 or TRBV6-3 and TRBJ1-2; the D gene is possibly TRBD1 (6 bases). The germline V gene has CDR1 MNHEY and CDR2 SVGEGT. The V gene lost 4 bases and the J gene lost 6 bases, with 15 bases spanning the gap. The length of the CDR3 is 14 residues. CDR3: CASSFRQGNNGYTF. CDR3 in DNA: TGTGCCAGCAGTTTTCGGCAGGGGAACAATGGCTACACCTTC.

This clonotype was recorded a few times. This chain uses TRBV10-3 with TRBJ2-7; D uncertain. The CDR3 consists of 11 residues. Germline assignment: CDR1 ENHRY and CDR2 SYGVKD. Trimming took 8 bases from V and 7 from J, leaving 12 bases between them. Written as DNA, the CDR3 is TGTGCCATCCACGACGTGGATGAGCAGTACTTC. Protein sequence: CAIHDVDEQYF.

This chain connects TRBV4-1 to TRBJ2-3; D uncertain. The CDR3 is made up of 13 amino acids. Trimming took 1 base from V and 5 from J, leaving 7 bases between them. Germline-derived CDR1 and CDR2 are MGHRA and YSYEKL. The CDR3 bases are TGCGCCAGCAGCCAAGGAGACCAAGATACGCAGTATTTT. Translating gives CASSQGDQDTQYF.

The chain has TRBV20-1 and TRBJ1-5; D unresolved. Trimming pared 3 bases from V and 5 bases from J, leaving 11 bases between. Germline loops: CDR1 DFQATT, CDR2 SNEGSKA (reference sequence). The length of the CDR3 is 13 residues. The CDR3 spells CSASEGNDQPQHF. CDR3 in DNA: TGCAGTGCTAGTGAGGGTAATGATCAGCCCCAGCATTTT.

This clonotype was detected only a few times. CDR3 sequence: CASSTQGSNSYEQYF. The CDR3 bases are TGTGCCAGCAGCACACAGGGTTCAAACTCCTACGAGCAGTACTTC. The chain is built from TRBV7-3 and TRBJ2-7; perhaps TRBD1 as D (6 bases). The CDR3 is made up of 15 amino acids. V lost 5 bases and J lost 0, with 14 bases in between. Germline loops: CDR1 SGHTA, CDR2 FQGTGA.

The chain employs TRBV20-1 and TRBJ2-1; 12 nucleotides agree with TRBD2. The CDR3 has 14 amino acids. The germline gives CDR1 DFQATT, CDR2 SNEGSKA (reference sequence). J was trimmed by 6 bases and V by 0 bases; bases with no gene match: 0. CDR3 region: CSARETSGSNEQFF. Written as DNA, the CDR3 is TGCAGTGCTAGAGAGACTAGCGGGAGCAATGAGCAGTTCTTC.

This sequence joins TRBV7-9 and TRBJ2-1; TRBD2 aligns across 14 bases. The CDR3 runs 18 residues. With V trimmed by 5 bases and J by 0 bases, 6 bases remained unmatched. Germline V CDR1 and CDR2: SEHNR, FQNEAQ (reference sequence). The CDR3 reads CASSQGLAGGPSYNEQFF. CDR3 coding DNA: TGTGCCAGCAGCCAAGGACTAGCGGGGGGCCCCTCCTACAATGAGCAGTTCTTC. The full variable domain, completed using reference TRBV7-9 and TRBJ2-1, is DTGVSQNPRHKITKRGQNVTFRCDPISEHNRLYWYRQTLGQGPEFLTYFQNEAQLEKSRLLSDRFSAERPKGSFSTLEIQRTEQGDSAMYLCASSQGLAGGPSYNEQFFGPGTRLTVL.

This chain links TRBV20-1 with TRBJ2-5; D unresolved. CDR1 and CDR2 (germline): DFQATT, SNEGSKA (reference sequence). This CDR3 contains 13 residues. V was cut by 8 bases and J by 3 bases, with 16 bases left in between. CDR3 nucleotides: TGCAGTTTCCGGTCGGGCGGTGAAGAGACCCAGTACTTC. This sequence encodes CSFRSGGEETQYF.

The V call is TRBV20-1, the J call TRBJ2-4; D is ambiguous. The CDR3 has 16 residues. The V and J ends lost 0 bases and 13 bases respectively, with 25 bases between them. In germline, CDR1 is DFQATT, CDR2 SNEGSKA (reference sequence). CDR3 protein: CSARDPGYFSYNEQYF. The CDR3 nucleotides read TGCAGTGCTAGAGATCCAGGCTACTTCTCCTACAATGAGCAGTACTTC.

This clonotype was observed a handful of times. The V gene is TRBV20-1, the J gene TRBJ2-3; 9 bases line up with TRBD2. This CDR3 spans 13 amino acids. The germline CDR1 and CDR2 sequences are DFQATT and SNEGSKA (reference sequence). V lost 8 bases to trimming and J lost 3 bases; unmatched junction nucleotides: 6. Written as DNA, the CDR3 is TGCAGTTCCGGGACTAGCACTACAGATACGCAGTATTTT. Translation gives CSSGTSTTDTQYF.

As for this clonotype: Possible read error: a much larger clone is one base away. The rearrangement links TRBV7-2 to TRBJ2-1; 7 positions match TRBD2. This CDR3 is 14 amino acids long. The germline gives CDR1 SGHTA, CDR2 FQGNSA. The CDR3 here is CASSPGGTYKEQFF. The CDR3 coding sequence is TGTGCCAGCAGCCCGGGGGGAACCTACAAGGAGCAGTTCTTC.

This clonotype was counted between two and nine times. The V call is TRBV5-1, the J call TRBJ2-7; 13 nucleotides match TRBD2. Germline CDR1 SGHRS, CDR2 YFSETQ. The J segment lost 0 bases and the V segment lost 0 bases, leaving 3 bases of the junction unmatched. The CDR3 sequence is 17 residues long. CDR3 sequence (DNA): TGCGCCAGCAGCTTGGGACTAGCGGGGGGCTACTCCTACGAGCAGTACTTC. Amino acids: CASSLGLAGGYSYEQYF.

Remarks on this clonotype: With a much larger clone just one base away, this may be a read error. The V gene is TRBV9, the J gene TRBJ2-1, with a tentative D call TRBD2 (7 bases). The CDR3 loop spans 16 amino acids. CDR1 is SGDLS and CDR2 is YYNGEE in the germline V gene. CDR3 nucleotide sequence: TGTGTCAGCAGCGTAGATATAAGGGGGGGTTACAATGAGCAGTTCTTC. This translates into CVSSVDIRGGYNEQFF.

V is TRBV5-1 and J is TRBJ2-5, with D possibly being TRBD2 (7 bases). Gene TRBJ2-7 matches the end of the DNA better, so the J call may be wrong. CDR1 SGHRS and CDR2 YFSETQ come from the germline V gene. The CDR3 extends over 18 amino acids. CDR3 loop: CASSLFPRGGRERYEQYF. The CDR3 DNA reads as TGCGCCAGCAGCTTGTTTCCGCGCGGGGGCAGGGAGAGATACGAGCAGTACTTC.

The V and J genes are TRBV28 and TRBJ2-7; D gene uncertain. With 7 bases removed from V and 3 bases from J, the gap between germline ends came to 13 bases. This CDR3 is 13 amino acids long. The germline CDR1 and CDR2 sequences are MDHEN and SYDVKM. The CDR3 sequence is CASTARPNYEQYF. The CDR3 bases are TGTGCCAGCACGGCTCGCCCCAACTACGAGCAGTACTTC.

J is TRBJ2-1 and V is TRBV2; 10 bases are shared with TRBD1. V lost 10 bases and J lost 2; bases outside the gene matches: 8. The germline V gene encodes CDR1 SNHLY and CDR2 FYNNEI. The CDR3 loop spans 15 amino acids. CDR3 residues: CATILGTGAYNEQFF. The DNA of the CDR3 is TGTGCCACCATTCTCGGGACAGGGGCCTACAATGAGCAGTTCTTC.

The V gene is TRBV20-1, the J gene TRBJ1-1; D remains unclear. This CDR3 region has 12 residues. V was shortened by 5 bases and J by 3 bases, with 10 bases between the two germline ends. CDR1 and CDR2 from the germline V gene are DFQATT and SNEGSKA (reference sequence). CDR3 sequence (DNA): TGCAGTGCTCCGGACCCGGACACTGAAGCTTTCTTT. Protein product: CSAPDPDTEAFF.

The chain has TRBV20-1 and TRBJ2-4; D possibly corresponds to TRBD2 (6 bases). The last part of the DNA fits TRBJ2-5 better; the J call may be wrong. Looked up from germline, CDR1 is DFQATT and CDR2 is SNEGSKA (reference sequence). This CDR3 region has 13 residues. The CDR3 nucleotides are TGCAGTGCTCACCGGGACGCGGGGGAGACCCAGTACTTC. Translated: CSAHRDAGETQYF.

The genes are TRBV4-1 and TRBJ2-3; the D is unclear. The V end was cut by 1 base, the J end by 0 bases, with 17 bases between. CDR1 and CDR2 (germline): MGHRA, YSYEKL. The CDR3 loop spans 18 amino acids. CDR3 region: CASSQGGLMAISTDTQYF. CDR3 DNA: TGCGCCAGCAGCCAAGGCGGTTTGATGGCGATTAGCACAGATACGCAGTATTTT.